A selection of T cell receptor beta chains follows, all from one sample in a study of blood T cell repertoires in COVID-19. Profiled with immunoSEQ multiplex PCR; TCRdb holds only in-frame clones, not every one. The repertoire holds some 270,000 clones, with 86% as singletons. The sequencing input was peripheral blood. The receptors derive from a man aged 40-49 years with active or convalescent COVID-19. CDR3s include the opening cysteine and the closing phenylalanine or tryptophan. The D gene is left open where the match is weak. Size tells how often a clone was seen (once, few, many) or the class of an expanded clone, and some rows leave it out.

D: -
size: -
V: TRBV7-8
J: TRBJ2-1
CDR3: CASSLVSYNEQFF
DNA: TGTGCCAGCAGCTTAGTGTCGTACAATGAGCAGTTCTTC

D: TRBD1
size: -
V: TRBV5-1
J: TRBJ2-5
CDR3: CASSRRDRQETQYF
DNA: TGCGCCAGCAGCCGCCGGGACAGACAAGAGACCCAGTACTTC

D: TRBD1
size: -
V: TRBV29-1
J: TRBJ2-5
CDR3: CSVEKGAGRQETQYF
DNA: TGCAGCGTTGAAAAGGGGGCAGGGCGGCAAGAGACCCAGTACTTC

D: TRBD2
size: -
V: TRBV11-2
J: TRBJ2-7
CDR3: CASSSGARRGTYEQYF
DNA: TGTGCCAGCAGCTCCGGGGCTAGGCGGGGGACCTACGAGCAGTACTTC

D: TRBD2
size: -
V: TRBV2
J: TRBJ2-1
CDR3: CASSESPSGDYNEQFF
DNA: TGTGCCAGCAGTGAGTCCCCTAGCGGGGACTACAATGAGCAGTTCTTC

D: TRBD1
size: -
V: TRBV6-5
J: TRBJ1-5
CDR3: CASSWTGGNQPQHF
DNA: TGTGCCAGCAGTTGGACAGGCGGCAATCAGCCCCAGCATTTT

D: -
size: -
V: TRBV6-5
J: TRBJ2-5
CDR3: CASSYSLAQVAETQYF
DNA: TGTGCCAGCAGTTACTCACTAGCCCAGGTTGCGGAGACCCAGTACTTC

D: -
size: -
V: TRBV3-1/TRBV3-2
J: TRBJ1-1
CDR3: CASSQYPWGGWDTEAFF
DNA: TGTGCCAGCAGCCAATACCCCTGGGGGGGTTGGGACACTGAAGCTTTCTTT

D: TRBD1
size: -
V: TRBV6-5
J: TRBJ2-7
CDR3: CASGPRQGAYEQYF
DNA: TGTGCCTCGGGCCCTAGGCAGGGGGCCTACGAGCAGTACTTC

D: -
size: -
V: TRBV10-2
J: TRBJ1-1
CDR3: CASSDWGPDTEAFF
DNA: TGCGCCAGCAGTGATTGGGGGCCGGACACTGAAGCTTTCTTT

D: -
size: -
V: TRBV25-1
J: TRBJ2-5
CDR3: CASSDDGEAAKETQYF
DNA: TGTGCCAGCAGTGACGACGGAGAGGCTGCCAAAGAGACCCAGTACTTC

D: -
size: -
V: TRBV5-6
J: TRBJ2-3
CDR3: CASSNLAGGTQYF
DNA: TGTGCCAGCAGCAATCTAGCAGGCGGTACGCAGTATTTT

D: -
size: -
V: TRBV5-4
J: TRBJ1-2
CDR3: CASSERRGGYTF
DNA: TGTGCCAGCAGCGAACGAAGGGGCGGCTACACCTTC

D: -
size: -
V: TRBV2
J: TRBJ1-3
CDR3: CASSEKRQEVYF
DNA: TGTGCCAGCAGTGAGAAAAGACAGGAGGTATATTTT

D: TRBD1
size: -
V: TRBV30
J: TRBJ1-1
CDR3: CANRQGATEAFF
DNA: TGTGCCAACCGACAGGGGGCCACTGAAGCTTTCTTT

D: -
size: -
V: TRBV19
J: TRBJ1-2
CDR3: CARGRVDDYGYTF
DNA: TGTGCCAGAGGCAGGGTAGACGACTATGGCTACACCTTC

D: -
size: -
V: TRBV19
J: TRBJ1-1
CDR3: CASTITGNTEAFF
DNA: TGTGCCAGTACTATAACAGGGAATACTGAAGCTTTCTTT

D: -
size: once
V: TRBV24-1
J: TRBJ2-1
CDR3: CATSDFNEAEQFF
DNA: TGTGCCACCAGTGATTTTAACGAGGCCGAGCAGTTCTTC

D: -
size: once
V: TRBV4-2
J: TRBJ1-6
CDR3: CASSQETGRNSPLHF
DNA: TGTGCCAGCAGCCAAGAGACAGGCCGTAATTCACCCCTCCACTTT

D: -
size: -
V: TRBV6-5
J: TRBJ1-1
CDR3: CASSRQAQGTEAFF
DNA: TGTGCCAGCAGTAGACAGGCTCAGGGCACTGAAGCTTTCTTT

D: -
size: -
V: TRBV7-9
J: TRBJ2-1
CDR3: CASRAEVVNEQFF
DNA: TGTGCCAGCAGAGCTGAGGTAGTCAATGAGCAGTTCTTC

D: TRBD1
size: medium-sized
V: TRBV28
J: TRBJ2-7
CDR3: CASSSADRDNSYEQYF
DNA: TGTGCCAGCAGTTCCGCGGACAGGGACAACTCCTACGAGCAGTACTTC